This is a list of T cell receptor beta chains from one sample in a study of regulatory T cells in long-lasting Graves disease. One entry per CDR3 protein, called by TCRdb with MiXCR from the multiplex PCR reads. Among hundreds of thousands of distinct CDR3 sequences listed, around 21% were seen once. The sample in question was peripheral blood mononuclear cells (PBMCs), obtained when the disease was refractory, from a patient treated with antithyroid drugs. Receptors originate from a female donor with Graves disease. Each CDR3 is given with its conserved first and last residue. The D gene is left open where the match is weak. Not all rows give a size; the values are once, few, many and, for expanded clones, a class.

d_call clone_size j_call v_call cdr3_nt cdr3_aa
. many TRBJ1-1 TRBV2 TGTGCCAGCAGTGTTCAAGGGACGAACACTGAAGCTTTCTTT CASSVQGTNTEAFF
. . TRBJ1-4 TRBV19 TGTGCCAGTAGTACCCAGCAAACCACGAATGAAAAACTGTTTTTT CASSTQQTTNEKLFF
. . TRBJ2-3 TRBV19 TGTGCCACTAGCACAGATACGCAGTATTTT CATSTDTQYF
TRBD1 few TRBJ2-5 TRBV6-1 TGTGCCAGCAGTAGGACAGGGGGTACGGAGACCCAGTACTTC CASSRTGGTETQYF
. many TRBJ2-7 TRBV28 TGTGCCAGCAGTTTAGGGGGACTTGTTACTAGCGAGCAGTACTTC CASSLGGLVTSEQYF
TRBD2 many TRBJ2-2 TRBV7-9 TGTGCCAGCAGCCCTCGGACTAGCGCAAACACCGGGGAGCTGTTTTTT CASSPRTSANTGELFF
. many TRBJ2-7 TRBV6-2/TRBV6-3 TGTGCCAGCAGTTCCGCCGGGAACATGAAGTACGAGCAGTACTTC CASSSAGNMKYEQYF
. many TRBJ1-4 TRBV16 TGTGCCAGCAGCCAATCTCTGGGCGATAATGAAAAACTGTTTTTT CASSQSLGDNEKLFF
TRBD1 many TRBJ2-6 TRBV28 TGTGCCAGCAGTCCCTGGGACAGGGCAAGCTCTGGGGCCAACGTCCTGACTTTC CASSPWDRASSGANVLTF
. . TRBJ1-6 TRBV30 TGTGCCTGGAGTTCTCCCGGGACATGGTTTGCTTCCTATAATTCACCCCTCCACTTT CAWSSPGTWFASYNSPLHF
. many TRBJ1-5 TRBV6-1 TGTGCCAGCAGTAGGACGCAGGGGAGCAATCAGCCCCAGCATTTT CASSRTQGSNQPQHF
TRBD1 few TRBJ2-5 TRBV12-3/TRBV12-4 TGTGCCAGCAGTCCAAAACAGGGGGTCCAAGAGACCCAGTACTTC CASSPKQGVQETQYF
. . TRBJ2-2 TRBV12-3/TRBV12-4 TGTGCCAGCAGTTTACGGACAAAGATCGGGGAGCTGTTTTTT CASSLRTKIGELFF
. . TRBJ2-7 TRBV11-1 TGTGCCAGCAGCCCGTTCGGGGGCCTTGAGGAGCAGTACTTC CASSPFGGLEEQYF
. . TRBJ2-5 TRBV7-9 TGTGCCAGCAGCAAAAACCCAGGACGTCTGGAGACCCAGTACTTC CASSKNPGRLETQYF
. many TRBJ2-7 TRBV11-1 TGTGCCAGCAGCTTAGGGGACACCGGGTCTTACCCATTCGAGCAGTACTTC CASSLGDTGSYPFEQYF
. . TRBJ2-1 TRBV29-1 TGCAGCGTTGATCGCCAATTCGCAGGCTACAATGAGCAGTTCTTC CSVDRQFAGYNEQFF
. many TRBJ2-4 TRBV27 TGTGCCAGCAGTTTATCGAGGTCGGCAGTAGCCAAAAACATTCAGTACTTC CASSLSRSAVAKNIQYF
. few TRBJ1-1 TRBV9 TGTGCCAGCAGCGCAAGTACAAGAGGCACTGAAGCTTTCTTT CASSASTRGTEAFF
. . TRBJ1-4 TRBV7-8 TGTGCCAGCAGCCCAAGACAGACTGCAACTAATGAAAAACTGTTTTTT CASSPRQTATNEKLFF
TRBD2 few TRBJ2-7 TRBV7-2 TGTGCCAGCAGCCTGTACAAACTAGCGGGAGTTGGGAATGAGCAGTACTTC CASSLYKLAGVGNEQYF
TRBD2 many TRBJ2-5 TRBV7-8 TGTGCCAGCAGCTCAGCTCCGGGACTAGCGGGATCACAAGAGACCCAGTACTTC CASSSAPGLAGSQETQYF
TRBD2 . TRBJ2-1 TRBV7-2 TGTGCCAGCAGCTTAGACACTAGCGGAGACAATGAGCAGTTCTTC CASSLDTSGDNEQFF
TRBD1 few TRBJ2-3 TRBV7-9 TGTGCCAGCAGTTCCCGGGACAGGGATAGCACAGATACGCAGTATTTT CASSSRDRDSTDTQYF
. many TRBJ2-7 TRBV27 TGTGCCAGCAGTTTCTCCGGGGATATCCACGAGCAGTACTTC CASSFSGDIHEQYF
. many TRBJ1-2 TRBV15 TGTGCCACCAGCAGGGGTCCTTCACCCTCGGGGGGTGGCTACACCTTC CATSRGPSPSGGGYTF
TRBD1 . TRBJ2-6 TRBV9 TGTGCCAGCAGCGACGGGACAGGACCCTCTGGGGCCAACGTCCTGACTTTC CASSDGTGPSGANVLTF
TRBD2 few TRBJ2-7 TRBV12-3/TRBV12-4 TGTGCCAGCAGGGGGGTAGCGGGAGGGATTCACGAGCAGTACTTC CASRGVAGGIHEQYF
TRBD1 many TRBJ1-1 TRBV11-2 TGTGCCAGCAGCTCACCCATCGAAAGGACAGGGCGGGCTTTCTTT CASSSPIERTGRAFF
. . TRBJ2-1 TRBV2 TGTGCCAGCAGTGAAGCACCACAGACAAGTTACAATGAGCAGTTCTTC CASSEAPQTSYNEQFF
. . TRBJ1-6 TRBV27 TGTGCCAGCAGTTTAGGGGATTCACCCCTCCACTTT CASSLGDSPLHF
TRBD1 . TRBJ2-7 TRBV27 TGTGCCAGCGGGGGTCAGGGGGCCCACGAGCAGTACTTC CASGGQGAHEQYF
TRBD2 . TRBJ2-7 TRBV6-5 TGTGCCAGCAGTTATACGGGAGGGTTCTCTGACGAGCAGTACTTC CASSYTGGFSDEQYF
. many TRBJ1-3 TRBV5-1 TGCGCCAGCAGCACAGGGAGCGGAAACACCATATATTTT CASSTGSGNTIYF
. few TRBJ2-2 TRBV24-1 TGTGCCACCAGTGATTTGCGTCGGCTTCACACCGGGGAGCTGCTTTTT CATSDLRRLHTGELLF
. few TRBJ2-2 TRBV5-1 TGCGCCAGCAGCTTGCGGAATCCCCACGGCGCCGGGGAGCTGTTTTTT CASSLRNPHGAGELFF
TRBD1 once TRBJ2-3 TRBV10-3 TGTGCCATCAGTGAAGGGACAGGGTCGTGGGATACGCAGTATTTT CAISEGTGSWDTQYF
. many TRBJ1-4 TRBV12-3/TRBV12-4 TGTGCCAGCAGTTTTGGTGGGATGAATGAAAAACTGTTTTTT CASSFGGMNEKLFF
TRBD2 . TRBJ2-1 TRBV2 TGTGCCAGCAGGAGCGGGGGAGGAAGCGGGAGCATCAATGAGCAGTTCTTC CASRSGGGSGSINEQFF
. . TRBJ2-4 TRBV6-2/TRBV6-3 TGTGCCAGCAGTAGCAAGGGGGAAGGCAAAAACATTCAGTACTTC CASSSKGEGKNIQYF
TRBD2 . TRBJ2-7 TRBV5-1 TGCGCCAGCAGCGTGGGACTAGCGGGAGGTCCGCCTTCCTACAAGCAGTACTTC CASSVGLAGGPPSYKQYF
TRBD2 . TRBJ2-2 TRBV9 TGTGCCAGCAGCGCAAGACTAGCGGGGAGCACCGGGGAGCTGTTTTTT CASSARLAGSTGELFF
. many TRBJ1-1 TRBV7-9 TGTGCCAGCAGTAAATCTGGACAGAACACTGAAGCTTTCTTT CASSKSGQNTEAFF
TRBD2 many TRBJ2-7 TRBV28 TGTGCCAGCATAAAGATTAGCGGGAAGGCCTACGAGCAGTACTTC CASIKISGKAYEQYF
. many TRBJ1-1 TRBV12-3/TRBV12-4 TGTGCCAGCAGGATAGACAGTTTGAACACTGAAGCTTTCTTT CASRIDSLNTEAFF
TRBD2 few TRBJ2-5 TRBV12-3/TRBV12-4 TGTGCCAGCAGTTTCGTGACTAGCGACCAAGAGACCCAGTACTTC CASSFVTSDQETQYF
TRBD2 many TRBJ2-5 TRBV2 TGTGCCAGCTATCTTAGACTAGCGGCCCAAGAGACCCAGTACTTC CASYLRLAAQETQYF
. . TRBJ1-3 TRBV12-3/TRBV12-4 TGTGCCAGCAGTATAAAACCGGGAGGGACCATATATTTT CASSIKPGGTIYF
TRBD1 few TRBJ1-2 TRBV5-1 TGCGCCAGCAGAAAATGGTTGGAGGGGGCTGGGGGCTACACCTTC CASRKWLEGAGGYTF
. few TRBJ2-2 TRBV3-1 TGTGCCAGCAGCCAGCACCCCGGGGAGCTGTTTTTT CASSQHPGELFF
. . TRBJ1-1 TRBV28 TGTGCCAGCAGTTTCCAGCGAACTGAAGCTTTCTTT CASSFQRTEAFF
. few TRBJ1-1 TRBV20-1 TGCAGTGCTCCCACCCATTTGGAAAACACTGAAGCTTTCTTT CSAPTHLENTEAFF
TRBD2 . TRBJ2-7 TRBV5-8 TGTGCCAGCAGCTTGTCTTTGGGCGGGAGGGTCTACGAGCAGTACTTC CASSLSLGGRVYEQYF
. few TRBJ2-7 TRBV20-1 TGCAGTGTGCTACAGGGGACTAGCTACGAGCAGTACTTC CSVLQGTSYEQYF
. once TRBJ1-1 TRBV5-4 TGTGCCAGCAGCTCCGGGAATGAAGCTTTCTTT CASSSGNEAFF